The sequence of this TCR beta chain was determined in a study of shared clonotypes between healthy human individuals. Per the germline V gene, CDR1 is LNHDA and CDR2 is SQIVND (reference sequence). V gave up 6 bases and J gave up 5 bases, with 14 bases separating them. The CDR3 length is 13 residues. Produced via immunoSEQ multiplex PCR; TCRdb's table is partial and in-frame only. Here the sample spans about 990,000 clones, about 80% being singletons. Study-wide findings and caveats: In a few donors, around 5% of naive CD4 clonotypes appeared in common.

In regard to this clone: Its antigen is unknown.

The gene calls are TRBV19 and TRBJ2-7; possible D gene TRBD2, 6 bases. The TCR originated in a man aged 18-30 years in good health. Some clones in this sample may be carry-over from other donors' samples. The sequenced sample was memory CD4+ T cells from PBMCs. The sample's subset: CD45RA-negative fraction. The CDR3 DNA reads as TGTGCCAGTAGCCCACGGGGGAAACACGAGCAGTACTTC. Protein: CASSPRGKHEQYF.